These T cell receptor beta chains were read from a single sample in a study of monozygotic twins with inflammatory bowel disease. For each CDR3 protein, TCRdb gives one entry from its re-call of the 5' RACE reads, without DNA. The specimen's table records roughly 330,000 distinct CDR3 sequences. Sample: blood. The origin of the receptors is a human donor with ulcerative colitis or Crohn's disease, or a healthy co-twin of an affected twin (not recorded which). Both conserved end residues are part of each CDR3.

>TRBV20-1|TRBJ1-1
CSARVLSGNTEAFF
>TRBV28|TRBJ1-2
CASSRVSYGYTF
>TRBV12-2|TRBJ2-5
CASRPWDINLQETQYF
>TRBV3-1|TRBJ2-7
CASKPSGRSSYEQYF
>TRBV5-1|TRBJ1-6
CASSFGDRDRASPLHF
>TRBV9|TRBJ2-3
CASSVYDLGKDTQYF
>TRBV24-1|TRBJ2-1
CATSEPGTGGEQFF
>TRBV6-5|TRBJ2-1
CASSPGGDRDFF
>TRBV6-2/TRBV6-3|TRBJ2-2
CASSPPTGTSNSAGELFF
>TRBV18|TRBJ1-5
CASSPSPRTGEGSQHF
>TRBV7-2|TRBJ2-5
CASSSQTSGGTETQYF
>TRBV19|TRBJ2-7
CASSPPGRPGEQYF
>TRBV6-2/TRBV6-3|TRBJ2-1
CASSYAGTSFDEQFF
>TRBV11-2|TRBJ2-1
CASSLVGTSLNEQFF
>TRBV11-3|TRBJ2-1
CASSLEGAQMFF
>TRBV5-6|TRBJ2-5
CASSRTGLTVQETQYF
>TRBV5-1|TRBJ2-1
CASSLAVLAWEQFF
>TRBV21-1|TRBJ1-4
CASSKRIWAIPTTNEKLFF
>TRBV7-9|TRBJ1-1
CASSPRGLGLNTEAFF
>TRBV20-1|TRBJ2-7
CSAGAGLGYEQYF
>TRBV20-1|TRBJ1-6
CSATPGTGDNSPLHF
>TRBV7-9|TRBJ2-1
CASRGQGANEQFF
>TRBV28|TRBJ2-3
CASSSTSGGFRTDTQYF
>TRBV20-1|TRBJ2-7
CSASGRDSSYEQYF
>TRBV6-1|TRBJ1-5
CASSESALGQPQHF
>TRBV11-2|TRBJ2-1
CASSGALAGEQFF